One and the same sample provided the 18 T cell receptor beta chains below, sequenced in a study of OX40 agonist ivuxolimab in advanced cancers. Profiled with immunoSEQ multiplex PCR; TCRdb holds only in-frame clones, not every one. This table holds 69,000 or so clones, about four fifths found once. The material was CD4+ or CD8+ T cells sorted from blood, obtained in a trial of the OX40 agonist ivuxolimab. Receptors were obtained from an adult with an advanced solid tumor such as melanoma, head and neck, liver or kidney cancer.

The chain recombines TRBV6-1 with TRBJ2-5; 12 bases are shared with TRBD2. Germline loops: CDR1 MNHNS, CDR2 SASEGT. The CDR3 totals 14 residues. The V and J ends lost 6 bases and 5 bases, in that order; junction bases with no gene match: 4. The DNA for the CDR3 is TGTGCCAGCAGAACTAGCGGGGGGACCGAGACCCAGTACTTC. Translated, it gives CASRTSGGTETQYF.

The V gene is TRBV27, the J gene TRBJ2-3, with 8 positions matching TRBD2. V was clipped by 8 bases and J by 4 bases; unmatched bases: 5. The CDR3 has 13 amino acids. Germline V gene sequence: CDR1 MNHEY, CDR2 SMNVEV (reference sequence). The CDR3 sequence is CASFGTRADTQYF. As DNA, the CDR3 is TGTGCCAGCTTTGGGACTAGGGCAGATACGCAGTATTTT.

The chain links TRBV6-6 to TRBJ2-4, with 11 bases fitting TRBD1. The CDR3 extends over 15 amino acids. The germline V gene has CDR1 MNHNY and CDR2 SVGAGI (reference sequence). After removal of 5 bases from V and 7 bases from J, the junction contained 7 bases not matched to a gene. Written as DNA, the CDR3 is TGTGCCAGCAGTACCCCCGGGACAGGGGGGAACATTCAGTACTTC. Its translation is CASSTPGTGGNIQYF.

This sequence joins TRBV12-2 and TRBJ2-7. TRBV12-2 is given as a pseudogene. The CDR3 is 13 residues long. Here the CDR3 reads CASRFFRGTEQYV. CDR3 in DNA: TGTGCAAGTCGCTTTTTCCGAGGGACCGAGCAGTACGTC.

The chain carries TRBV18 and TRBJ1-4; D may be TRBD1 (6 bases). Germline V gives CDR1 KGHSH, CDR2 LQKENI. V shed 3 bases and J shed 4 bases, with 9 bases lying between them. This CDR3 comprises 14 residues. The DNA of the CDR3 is TGTGCCAGCTCACCCGGACAGAATAATGAAAAACTGTTTTTT. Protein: CASSPGQNNEKLFF.

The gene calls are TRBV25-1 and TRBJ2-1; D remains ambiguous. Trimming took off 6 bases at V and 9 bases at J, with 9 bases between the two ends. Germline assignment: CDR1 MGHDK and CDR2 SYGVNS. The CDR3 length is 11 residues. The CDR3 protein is CASRTGFEQFF. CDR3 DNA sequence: TGTGCCAGCAGAACCGGATTTGAGCAGTTCTTC.

CDR3 DNA sequence: TGTGCCTGGTCGGGACAGGGGGGGCCTGGGGCCAACGTCCTGACTTTC. Its protein is CAWSGQGGPGANVLTF. The chain uses TRBV30 and TRBJ2-6, with TRBD1 matching over 11 bases. The junction had 5 bases not matched to a gene; V was cut back by 5 bases and J by 2 bases. In germline, CDR1 is GTSNPN, CDR2 SVGIG (reference sequence). This CDR3 has 16 residues.

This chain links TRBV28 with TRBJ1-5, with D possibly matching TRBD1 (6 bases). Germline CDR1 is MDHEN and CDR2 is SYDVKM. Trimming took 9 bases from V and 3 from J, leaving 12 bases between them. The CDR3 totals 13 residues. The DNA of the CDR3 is TGTGCCAGTTTAACGGGGGCCAATCAGCCCCAGCATTTT. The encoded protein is CASLTGANQPQHF.

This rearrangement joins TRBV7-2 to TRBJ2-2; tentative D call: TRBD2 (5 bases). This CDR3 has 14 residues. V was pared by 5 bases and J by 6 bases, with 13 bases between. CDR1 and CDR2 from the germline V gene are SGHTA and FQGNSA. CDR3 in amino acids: CASSPYLASGELFF. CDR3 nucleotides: TGTGCCAGCAGCCCTTACCTAGCCTCCGGGGAGCTGTTTTTT.

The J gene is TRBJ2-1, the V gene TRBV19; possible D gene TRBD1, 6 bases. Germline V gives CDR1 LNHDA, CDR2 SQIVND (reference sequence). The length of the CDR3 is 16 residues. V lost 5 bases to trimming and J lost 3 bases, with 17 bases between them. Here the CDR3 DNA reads TGTGCCAGTAGTGCCTCAGGGGCCATCAGCTACAATGAGCAGTTCTTC. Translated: CASSASGAISYNEQFF.

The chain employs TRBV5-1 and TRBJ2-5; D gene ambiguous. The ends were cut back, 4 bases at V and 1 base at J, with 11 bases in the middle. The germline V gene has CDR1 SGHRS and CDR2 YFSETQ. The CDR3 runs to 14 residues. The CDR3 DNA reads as TGCGCCAGCAGCCCGGGTGATTTCCAAGAGACCCAGTACTTC. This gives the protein CASSPGDFQETQYF.

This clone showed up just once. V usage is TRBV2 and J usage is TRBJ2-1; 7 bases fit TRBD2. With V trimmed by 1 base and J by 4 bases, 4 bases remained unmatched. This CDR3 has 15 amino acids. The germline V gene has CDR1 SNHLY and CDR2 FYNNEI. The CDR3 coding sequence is TGTGCCAGCAGTGAAGGACTAGCCGAATACAATGAGCAGTTCTTC. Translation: CASSEGLAEYNEQFF.

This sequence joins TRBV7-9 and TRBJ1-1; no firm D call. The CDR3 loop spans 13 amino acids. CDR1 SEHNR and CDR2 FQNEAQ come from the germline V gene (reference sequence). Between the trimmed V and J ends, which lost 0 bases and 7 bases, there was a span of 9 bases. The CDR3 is CASSLASENEAFF. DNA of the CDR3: TGTGCCAGCAGCTTAGCGTCGGAGAATGAAGCTTTCTTT.

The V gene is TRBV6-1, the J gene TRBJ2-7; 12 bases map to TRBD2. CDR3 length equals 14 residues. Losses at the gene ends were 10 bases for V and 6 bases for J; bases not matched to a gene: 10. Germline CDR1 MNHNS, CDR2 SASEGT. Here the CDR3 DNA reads TGTGCCATCCTATTGACTAGCGGGAGAATCGAGCAGTACTTC. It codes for CAILLTSGRIEQYF.

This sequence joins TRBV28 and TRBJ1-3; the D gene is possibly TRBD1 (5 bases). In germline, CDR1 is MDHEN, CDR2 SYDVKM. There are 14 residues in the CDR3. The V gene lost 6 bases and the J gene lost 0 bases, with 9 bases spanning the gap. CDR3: CASRWGYSGNTIYF. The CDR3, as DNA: TGTGCCAGCAGGTGGGGGTACTCTGGAAACACCATATATTTT.

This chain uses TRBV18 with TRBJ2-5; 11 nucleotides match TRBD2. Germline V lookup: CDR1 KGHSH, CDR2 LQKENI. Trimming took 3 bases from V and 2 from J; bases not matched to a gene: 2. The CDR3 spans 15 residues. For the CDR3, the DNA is TGTGCCAGCTCACCGACTAGCGGGGCGCAAGAGACCCAGTACTTC. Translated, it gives CASSPTSGAQETQYF.

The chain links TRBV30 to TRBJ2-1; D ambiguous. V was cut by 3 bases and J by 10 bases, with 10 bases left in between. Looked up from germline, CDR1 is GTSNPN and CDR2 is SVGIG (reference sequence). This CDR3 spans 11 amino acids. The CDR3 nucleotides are TGTGCCTGGAGCACGCCTGGGGAGCAGTTCTTC. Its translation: CAWSTPGEQFF.

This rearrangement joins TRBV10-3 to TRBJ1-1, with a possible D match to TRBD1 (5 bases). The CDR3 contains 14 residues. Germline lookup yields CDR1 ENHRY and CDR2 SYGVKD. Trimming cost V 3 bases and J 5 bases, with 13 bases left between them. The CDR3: CAISDQGSETEAFF. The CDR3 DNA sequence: TGTGCCATCAGTGATCAGGGCTCGGAGACTGAAGCTTTCTTT.